Below, one T cell receptor beta chain is given with its context. The same CDR3 is also encoded by other DNA sequences in this sample. The V end lost 0 bases, the J end lost 6 bases, and 10 bases lay between the germline ends. CDR1 SGDLS and CDR2 YYNGEE come from the germline V gene. The length of the CDR3 is 15 residues. These data originate in a study of blood T cell repertoires in COVID-19. Study in general: Samples taken during acute and convalescent COVID-19 were collected in the United States, Italy and Spain. PBMCs, B-cell-depleted T cells, or T cells were the source of the cDNA or gDNA that made up the material.

Methods used by the authors: Nucleated cell counts were estimated from reference gene primer amplification. Some clones are missing from TCRdb's copy, which holds only in-frame ones; the method was immunoSEQ multiplex PCR. For V, J and clone size, that table is used; D and trimming come from the DNA. The repertoire holds roughly 410,000 clones, with more than 80% as singletons. J is TRBJ1-6 and V is TRBV9; perhaps TRBD1 as D (6 bases). The sample comprised peripheral blood. This TCR was recovered from a man aged 35 to 55 with acute or convalescent COVID-19. As DNA, the CDR3 is TGTGCCAGCAGCGTAGGGGGAGGGGGTAATTCACCCCTCCACTTT. This sequence encodes CASSVGGGGNSPLHF. The entire variable domain, with the rest obtained from reference TRBV9 and TRBJ1-6, is as follows: DSGVTQTPKHLITATGQRVTLRCSPRSGDLSVYWYQQSLDQGLQFLIQYYNGEERAKGNILERFSAQQFPDLHSELNLSSLELGDSALYFCASSVGGGGNSPLHFGNGTRLTVT.